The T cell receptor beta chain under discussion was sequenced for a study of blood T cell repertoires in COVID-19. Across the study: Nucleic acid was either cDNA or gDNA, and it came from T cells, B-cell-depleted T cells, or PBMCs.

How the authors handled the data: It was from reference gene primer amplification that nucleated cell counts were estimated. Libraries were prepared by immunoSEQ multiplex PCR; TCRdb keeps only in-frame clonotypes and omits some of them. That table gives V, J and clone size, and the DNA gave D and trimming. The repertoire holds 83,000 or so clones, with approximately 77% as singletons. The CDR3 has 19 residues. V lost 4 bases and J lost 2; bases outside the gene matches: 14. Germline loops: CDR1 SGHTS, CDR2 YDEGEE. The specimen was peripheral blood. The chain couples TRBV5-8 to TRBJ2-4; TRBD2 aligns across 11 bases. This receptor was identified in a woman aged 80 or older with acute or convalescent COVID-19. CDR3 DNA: TGTGCCAGCAGCCAATTGCGAACTAGCGGGAGTGCCTCCAAAAACATTCAGTACTTC. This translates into CASSQLRTSGSASKNIQYF.